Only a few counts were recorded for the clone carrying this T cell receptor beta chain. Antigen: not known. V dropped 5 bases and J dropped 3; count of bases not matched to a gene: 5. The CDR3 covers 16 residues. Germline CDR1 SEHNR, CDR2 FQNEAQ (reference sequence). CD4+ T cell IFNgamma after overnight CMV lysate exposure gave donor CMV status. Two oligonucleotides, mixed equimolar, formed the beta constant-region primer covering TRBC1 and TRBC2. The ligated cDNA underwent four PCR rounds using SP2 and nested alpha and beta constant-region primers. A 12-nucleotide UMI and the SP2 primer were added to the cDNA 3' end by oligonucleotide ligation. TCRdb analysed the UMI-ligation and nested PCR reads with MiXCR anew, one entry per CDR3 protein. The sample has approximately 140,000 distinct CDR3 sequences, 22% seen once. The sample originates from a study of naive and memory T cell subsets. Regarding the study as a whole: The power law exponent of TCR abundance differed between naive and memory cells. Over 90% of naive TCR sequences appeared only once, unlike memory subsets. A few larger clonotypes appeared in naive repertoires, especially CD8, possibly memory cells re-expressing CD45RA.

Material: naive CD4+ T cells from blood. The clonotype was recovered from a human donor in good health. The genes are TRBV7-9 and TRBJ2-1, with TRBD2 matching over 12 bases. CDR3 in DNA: TGTGCCAGCAGCCGCCTAGCGGGAGGGGTCTACAATGAGCAGTTCTTC. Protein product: CASSRLAGGVYNEQFF.